Listed below are T cell receptor beta chains from one sample, sequenced in a study of shared clonotypes between healthy human individuals. The repertoire was sequenced with immunoSEQ multiplex PCR; TCRdb's copy has only in-frame clones and lacks some. The sample lists about 1.9 million clones, over 85% seen once, with approximately 1.6% in the top ten. Sequenced material: naive CD8+ T cells from PBMCs. These receptors came from a man between 18 and 29 years old in good health. Some clones in this sample may be carry-over from other donors' samples. CDR3s include the opening cysteine and the closing phenylalanine or tryptophan. D genes are given only for firm matches. Clone size is shown for a subset of rows, as once, few, many or a class of expanded clone.

TRBJ2-1	TRBV4-1	TRBD2	NA	TGCGCCAGCAGCCAAGATGGGGCTAGCGGGCTATACAATGAGCAGTTCTTC	CASSQDGASGLYNEQFF
TRBJ1-1	TRBV5-6	NA	NA	TGTGCCAGCAGCTTGGCAGGGTGGAACCCCAAGGCTTTCTTT	CASSLAGWNPKAFF
TRBJ2-1	TRBV5-1	TRBD1	once	TGCGCCAGCAGCGTACCGGGACAGGGGGCCTACGATGAGCAGTTCTTC	CASSVPGQGAYDEQFF
TRBJ1-1	TRBV10-3	NA	NA	TGTGCCATCAGTGATATAGGGATGCGGGCCTTGAACACTGAAGCTTTCTTT	CAISDIGMRALNTEAFF
TRBJ2-1	TRBV27	NA	NA	TGTGCCAGCAGTTTAGACAGGCTTACCTACAATGAGCAGTTCTTC	CASSLDRLTYNEQFF
TRBJ2-3	TRBV7-2	TRBD2	NA	TGTGCCAGCAGCTTAGTGGTGGGAGGGCAAGATACGCAGTATTTT	CASSLVVGGQDTQYF
TRBJ2-3	TRBV10-1	TRBD2	NA	TGCGCCAGCAGCCCGGGACTAGCCCCAGATACGCAGTATTTT	CASSPGLAPDTQYF
TRBJ2-3	TRBV6-5	NA	NA	TGTGCCAGCAGTTACTCTCAGGGCACAGATACGCAGTATTTT	CASSYSQGTDTQYF
TRBJ2-7	TRBV6-6	NA	NA	TGTGCCAGCAGGGGACATCCAACCTCCTACGAGCAGTACTTC	CASRGHPTSYEQYF
TRBJ2-1	TRBV5-8	NA	NA	TGTGCCAGCACCTTAGCGGACTCCAGCTACAATGAGCAGTTCTTC	CASTLADSSYNEQFF
TRBJ2-7	TRBV4-2	NA	NA	TGTGCCAGCAGCCATGGTACCGGGACCGCCAGAGGTAGGACCTACGAGCAGTACTTC	CASSHGTGTARGRTYEQYF
TRBJ1-1	TRBV15	NA	NA	TGTGCCACCAGCCCGGCGGCAGGGGCGCGATTAAACACTGAAGCTTTCTTT	CATSPAAGARLNTEAFF
TRBJ1-2	TRBV28	TRBD1	NA	TGTGCCAGCATCTTACGATTGGACAGGGCCCATGGCTACACCTTC	CASILRLDRAHGYTF
TRBJ2-5	TRBV30	TRBD2	NA	TGTGCCTGGAGTGTACGACTAGCGGGAGTGGGGGAGACCCAGTACTTC	CAWSVRLAGVGETQYF
TRBJ1-2	TRBV19	NA	NA	TGTGCCAGTAGCCTCAAGGTGAATACTAACTATGGCTACACCTTC	CASSLKVNTNYGYTF
TRBJ2-7	TRBV7-9	NA	NA	TGTGCCAGCAGCGGGGGCGGTCACGAGCAGTACTTC	CASSGGGHEQYF
TRBJ1-1	TRBV19	NA	NA	TGTGCCAGTAGGGTGGACTTCCTTGGGCCTGAAGCTTTCTTT	CASRVDFLGPEAFF
TRBJ1-5	TRBV7-2	NA	NA	TGTGCCAGCAGCTTAATCTGGGGAGACAGCAATCAGCCCCAGCATTTT	CASSLIWGDSNQPQHF
TRBJ2-7	TRBV10-3	NA	NA	TGTGCCATCAGTGAGTCGAAACGAAGGGGCGGGCATCTAGCCTACGAGCAGTACTTC	CAISESKRRGGHLAYEQYF
TRBJ2-3	TRBV7-7	TRBD2	NA	TGTGCCAGCAGCCCGGCGGGGGAAAATACGCAGTATTTT	CASSPAGENTQYF
TRBJ2-5	TRBV7-9	NA	NA	TGTGCCAGCAGCCGACGGGACAACCAAGAGACCCAGTACTTC	CASSRRDNQETQYF
TRBJ2-2	TRBV27	TRBD1	NA	TGTGCCAGCAGTTTTGGACAGGGGAACACCGGGGAGCTGTTTTTT	CASSFGQGNTGELFF
TRBJ2-7	TRBV27	TRBD1	once	TGTGCCAGTCAGACAGGGGGCAGCGAGCAGTACTTC	CASQTGGSEQYF
TRBJ2-7	TRBV6-6	NA	NA	TGTGCCAGCAGTTACTCCCCCGGAGCCTACGAGCAGTACTTC	CASSYSPGAYEQYF
TRBJ2-3	TRBV27	NA	once	TGTGCCAGCAGTACCACCCCACGGGCAGATACGCAGTATTTT	CASSTTPRADTQYF
TRBJ2-2	TRBV27	TRBD2	NA	TGTGCCAGCAGACCGGGGGGGGACACCGGGGAGCTGTTTTTT	CASRPGGDTGELFF
TRBJ2-1	TRBV6-5	NA	NA	TGTGCCAGCAGTTACTCGGAGGGGCCCCCCAATGAGCAGTTCTTC	CASSYSEGPPNEQFF
TRBJ2-7	TRBV19	TRBD1	NA	TGTGCCAGTAGTATAGATTGGACAGGGGCCTACGAGCAGTACTTC	CASSIDWTGAYEQYF
TRBJ2-1	TRBV5-1	TRBD1	once	TGCGCCAGCAGCAAGACAGGGGGTAATATTTTAGGGGTCGTCTTC	CASSKTGGNILGVVF
TRBJ2-7	TRBV28	NA	NA	TGTGCCAGTTGTGACCAGGGACGGATCTACGAGCAGTACTTC	CASCDQGRIYEQYF
TRBJ1-1	TRBV6-1	TRBD1	NA	TGTGCCAGCAGTGGTGAGACAGGGTTGACTTTCTTT	CASSGETGLTFF
TRBJ1-5	TRBV2	TRBD1	NA	TGTGCCAGCTGGACAGGGGGAGGGCAGCCCCAGCATTTT	CASWTGGGQPQHF
TRBJ1-1	TRBV25-1	NA	few	TGTGCCAGCAGTGAAGGGGATAGGAGCACTGAAGCTTTCTTT	CASSEGDRSTEAFF
TRBJ2-1	TRBV1	NA	NA	TGCACCAGCAGCCAACCCCGGGACTCTGATGACTCCTACAATGAGCAGTTCTTC	CTSSQPRDSDDSYNEQFF
TRBJ1-5	TRBV2	NA	few	TGTGCCAGCAGTGAAGCCCCGGAAGGGTTGGCGGAGCAGCCCCAGCATTTT	CASSEAPEGLAEQPQHF
TRBJ2-3	TRBV5-1	TRBD2	NA	TGCGCCAGCAGCCTCCAGACTAGCTGGGACCCATTCACAGATACGCAGTATTTT	CASSLQTSWDPFTDTQYF
TRBJ1-1	TRBV29-1	TRBD1	few	TGCAGCGTCCCTCTCACAGGGGCCCACACTGAAGCTTTCTTT	CSVPLTGAHTEAFF
TRBJ1-1	TRBV28	NA	NA	TGTGCCAGCAGTTTCACAGGGAAAGGCACTGAAGCTTTCTTT	CASSFTGKGTEAFF
TRBJ2-7	TRBV7-9	NA	NA	TGTGCCAGCGCAGCCCGGACGGTTCTGGGCGAGCAGTACTTC	CASAARTVLGEQYF